The 3 T cell receptor beta chains listed next were all sequenced from one sample in a study of T cells in Graves' hyperthyroidism and ophthalmopathy. The TCR beta CDR3 regions underwent amplification using RNA transcripts as the source. The HTBI primer set served for first-round RT-PCR of the TCR CDR3. TCRdb itself ran the multiplex PCR reads through MiXCR, one entry per CDR3 protein. The repertoire consists of approximately 330,000 distinct CDR3 sequences, with roughly a fifth occurring once and the leading ten covering around half. Sequenced sample: blood. These receptors originate from a woman between 45 and 65 years old with Graves' hyperthyroidism.

The V gene is TRBV2, the J gene TRBJ1-1; D gene unclear. V was trimmed by 5 bases and J by 6 bases, leaving 13 bases between them. Germline assignment: CDR1 SNHLY and CDR2 FYNNEI. The length of the CDR3 is 13 residues. The CDR3 loop reads CASSYSSSPEAFF. Here the CDR3 DNA reads TGTGCCAGCAGTTACTCCAGCAGTCCTGAAGCTTTCTTT.

Many counts were recorded for this clonotype. The genes are TRBV27 and TRBJ2-3, with 7 bases lining up with TRBD1. The CDR3 sequence is 15 residues long. With 5 bases clipped from V and 6 bases from J, the junction kept 11 bases outside the gene matches. Germline CDR1 reads MNHEY; CDR2 reads SMNVEV (reference sequence). This chain's CDR3 is CASSLYRGPSDTQYF. The CDR3 nucleotides read TGTGCCAGCAGTCTCTACAGGGGCCCCTCGGATACGCAGTATTTT.

This clonotype has a handful of counts. The chain uses TRBV12-5 and TRBJ1-2; 7 bases are shared with TRBD1. With 8 bases clipped from V and 2 bases from J, the junction kept 8 bases outside the gene matches. Germline V gene data show CDR1 as LGHNT and CDR2 as FRNRAP. The CDR3 length is 14 residues. CDR3 bases: TGTGCTAGTTGGCCGGGACAGCCGAACTATGGCTACACCTTC. It codes for CASWPGQPNYGYTF.